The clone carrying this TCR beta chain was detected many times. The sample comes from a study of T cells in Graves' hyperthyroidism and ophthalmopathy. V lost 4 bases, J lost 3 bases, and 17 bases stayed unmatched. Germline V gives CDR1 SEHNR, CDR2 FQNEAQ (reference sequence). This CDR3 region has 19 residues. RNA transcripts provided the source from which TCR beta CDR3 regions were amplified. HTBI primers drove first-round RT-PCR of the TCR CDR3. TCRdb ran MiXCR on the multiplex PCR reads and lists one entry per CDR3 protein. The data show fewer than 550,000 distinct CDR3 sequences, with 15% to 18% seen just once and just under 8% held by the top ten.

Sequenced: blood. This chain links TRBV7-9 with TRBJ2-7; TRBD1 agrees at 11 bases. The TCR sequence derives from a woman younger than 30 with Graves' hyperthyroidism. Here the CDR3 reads CASSSGGGQGGPLGYEQYF. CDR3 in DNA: TGTGCCAGCAGCTCCGGAGGGGGACAGGGGGGCCCTTTGGGCTACGAGCAGTACTTC.